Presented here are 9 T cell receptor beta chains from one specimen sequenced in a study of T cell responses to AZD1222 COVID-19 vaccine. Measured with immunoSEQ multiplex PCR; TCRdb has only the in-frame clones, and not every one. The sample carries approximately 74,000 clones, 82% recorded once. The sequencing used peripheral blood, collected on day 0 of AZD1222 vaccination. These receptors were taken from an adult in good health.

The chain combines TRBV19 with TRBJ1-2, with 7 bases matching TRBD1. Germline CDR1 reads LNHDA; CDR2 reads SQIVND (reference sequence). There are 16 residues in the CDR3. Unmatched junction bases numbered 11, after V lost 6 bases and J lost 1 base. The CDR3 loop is CASSNYAGQNNYGYTF. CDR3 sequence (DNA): TGTGCCAGTAGCAATTACGCGGGACAGAATAACTATGGCTACACCTTC.

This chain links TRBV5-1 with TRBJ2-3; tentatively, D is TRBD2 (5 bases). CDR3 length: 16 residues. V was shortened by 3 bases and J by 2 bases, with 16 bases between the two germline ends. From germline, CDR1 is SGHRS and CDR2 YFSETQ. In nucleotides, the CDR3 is TGCGCCAGCAGCTCCTCCGGACTCGAAACCACAGATACGCAGTATTTT. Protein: CASSSSGLETTDTQYF. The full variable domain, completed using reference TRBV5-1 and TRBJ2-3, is KAGVTQTPRYLIKTRGQQVTLSCSPISGHRSVSWYQQTPGQGLQFLFEYFSETQRNKGNFPGRFSGRQFSNSRSEMNVSTLELGDSALYLCASSSSGLETTDTQYFGPGTRLTVL.

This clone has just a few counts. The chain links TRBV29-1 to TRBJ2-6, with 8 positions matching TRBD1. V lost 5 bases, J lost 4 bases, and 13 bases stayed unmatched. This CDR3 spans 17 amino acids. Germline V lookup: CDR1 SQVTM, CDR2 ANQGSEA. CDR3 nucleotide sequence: TGCAGCGTTTCGGAGACAGGGGTTTTATCCGGGGCCAACGTCCTGACTTTC. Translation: CSVSETGVLSGANVLTF.

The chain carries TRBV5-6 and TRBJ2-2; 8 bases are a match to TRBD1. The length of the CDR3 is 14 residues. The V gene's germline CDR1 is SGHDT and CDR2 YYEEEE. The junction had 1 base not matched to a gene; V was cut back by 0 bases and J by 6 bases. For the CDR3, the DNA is TGTGCCAGCAGCTTGGACAGGGGGGCCGGGGAGCTGTTTTTT. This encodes CASSLDRGAGELFF. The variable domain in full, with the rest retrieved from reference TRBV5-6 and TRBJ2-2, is DAGVTQSPTHLIKTRGQQVTLRCSPKSGHDTVSWYQQALGQGPQFIFQYYEEEERQRGNFPDRFSGHQFPNYSSELNVNALLLGDSALYLCASSLDRGAGELFFGEGSRLTVL.

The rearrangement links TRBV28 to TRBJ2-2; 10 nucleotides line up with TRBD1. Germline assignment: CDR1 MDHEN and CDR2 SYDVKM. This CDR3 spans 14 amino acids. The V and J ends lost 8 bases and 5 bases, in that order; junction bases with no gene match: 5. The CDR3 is CASRDRGLTGELFF. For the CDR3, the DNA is TGTGCCAGCCGAGACAGGGGGCTTACCGGGGAGCTGTTTTTT.

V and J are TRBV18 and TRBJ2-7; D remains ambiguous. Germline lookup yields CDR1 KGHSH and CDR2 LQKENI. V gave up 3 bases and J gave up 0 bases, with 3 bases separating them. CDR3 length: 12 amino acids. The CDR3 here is CASSPASYEQYF. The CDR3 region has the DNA TGTGCCAGCTCACCGGCCTCCTACGAGCAGTACTTC. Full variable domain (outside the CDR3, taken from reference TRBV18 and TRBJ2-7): NAGVMQNPRHLVRRRGQEARLRCSPMKGHSHVYWYRQLPEEGLKFMVYLQKENIIDESGMPKERFSAEFPKEGPSILRIQQVVRGDSAAYFCASSPASYEQYFGPGTRLTVT.

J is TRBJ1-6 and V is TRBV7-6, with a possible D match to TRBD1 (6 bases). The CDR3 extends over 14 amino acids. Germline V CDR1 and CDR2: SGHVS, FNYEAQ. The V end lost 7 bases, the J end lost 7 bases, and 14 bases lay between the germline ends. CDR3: CASIRRGGNSPLHF. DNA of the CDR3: TGTGCCAGCATTCGAAGGGGGGGGAATTCACCCCTCCACTTT.

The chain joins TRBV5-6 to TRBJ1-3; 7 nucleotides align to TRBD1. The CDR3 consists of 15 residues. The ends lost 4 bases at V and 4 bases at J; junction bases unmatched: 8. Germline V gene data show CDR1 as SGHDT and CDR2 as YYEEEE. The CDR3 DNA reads TGTGCCAGCAGCAGAAGGGACAGCTTCGGAAACACCATATATTTT. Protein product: CASSRRDSFGNTIYF.

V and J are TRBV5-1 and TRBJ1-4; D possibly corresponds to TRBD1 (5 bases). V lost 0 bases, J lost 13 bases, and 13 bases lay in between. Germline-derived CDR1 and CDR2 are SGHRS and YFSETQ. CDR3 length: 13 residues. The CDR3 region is CASSLAGGERLFF. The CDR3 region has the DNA TGCGCCAGCAGCTTGGCGGGGGGTGAACGACTGTTTTTT.